This T cell receptor beta chain was observed in a study of cytomegalovirus exposure and HLA in healthy donors. Looking at the study overall: Of the donors genotyped, a few hundred in all, less than 90% fell in the Caucasian-associated ancestry cluster.

This CDR3 is 17 amino acids long. V gave up 2 bases and J gave up 3 bases; unmatched junction bases: 7. Germline lookup yields CDR1 SGHNT and CDR2 YYREEE (reference sequence). In the PCR, 60 Vbeta and 13 Jbeta primers were used. This table comes from immunoSEQ multiplex PCR, and its TCRdb copy is limited to in-frame clones, with some not included. The table has about 200,000 clones, approximately 80% seen once. Broader study findings: Analyses of presence/absence relied on an assumption of roughly uniform sequencing depth across donors.

Worth noting for this clone: As yet, its antigen is unknown.

The chain has TRBV5-4 and TRBJ2-7; 14 bases fit TRBD2. The sequencing input was PBMCs. This receptor was identified in a man aged 50 to 60 in good health and CMV-seronegative. The CDR3 is CASSLPGLAGVRYEQYF. The CDR3, as DNA: TGTGCCAGCAGCTTACCGGGACTAGCGGGAGTTCGCTACGAGCAGTACTTC. The full variable domain, with the rest looked up from reference TRBV5-4 and TRBJ2-7, is ETGVTQSPTHLIKTRGQQVTLRCSSQSGHNTVSWYQQALGQGPQFIFQYYREEENGRGNFPPRFSGLQFPNYSSELNVNALELDDSALYLCASSLPGLAGVRYEQYFGPGTRLTVT.